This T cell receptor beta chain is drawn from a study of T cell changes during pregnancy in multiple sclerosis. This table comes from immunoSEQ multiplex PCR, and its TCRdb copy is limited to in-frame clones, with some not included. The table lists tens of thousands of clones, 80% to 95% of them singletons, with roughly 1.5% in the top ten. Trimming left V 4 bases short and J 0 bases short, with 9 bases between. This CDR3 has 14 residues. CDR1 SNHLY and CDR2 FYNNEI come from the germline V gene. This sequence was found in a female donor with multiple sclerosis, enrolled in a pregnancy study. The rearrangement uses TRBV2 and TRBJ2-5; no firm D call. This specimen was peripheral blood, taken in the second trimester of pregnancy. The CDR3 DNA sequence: TGTGCCAGCAGTGGGGTGGCGGACCAAGAGACCCAGTACTTC. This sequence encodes CASSGVADQETQYF.